These 18 T cell receptor beta chains were sequenced from one sample in a study of T cell responses to AZD1222 COVID-19 vaccine. Repertoires were generated with immunoSEQ multiplex PCR, while TCRdb's copy carries only in-frame clones and drops some. The sample includes roughly 110,000 clones, 80% to 95% seen only once; the top ten take approximately 4.9%. The source material was peripheral blood, sampled on day 0 of AZD1222 vaccination. The source is an adult in good health.

For this clone: One base away lies a much larger clone, so this may be a sequencing read error. This CDR3 is also generated by other DNA sequences in the sample. CDR3 loop: CASSEDGHTEAFF. The CDR3 DNA reads TGTGCTAGCAGTGAAGACGGCCACACTGAAGCTTTCTTT. The chain joins TRBV6-4 to TRBJ1-1; D gene unclear. The CDR3 is 13 amino acids. Germline V CDR1 and CDR2: MRHNA, SNTAGT.

The J gene is TRBJ1-5, the V gene TRBV10-3; D not certain. V gave up 8 bases and J gave up 3 bases, with 5 bases separating them. Germline V gene data show CDR1 as ENHRY and CDR2 as SYGVKD. The CDR3 runs 11 residues. The CDR3 nucleotides are TGTGCCATCGCCCCCAATCAGCCCCAGCATTTT. This encodes CAIAPNQPQHF.

The chain has TRBV6-5 and TRBJ2-2, with D unclear. The CDR3 loop spans 14 amino acids. Trimming took off 2 bases at V and 0 bases at J, with 4 bases between the two ends. Per germline, CDR1 MNHEY and CDR2 SVGAGI. CDR3 in DNA: TGTGCCAGCAGTTACGAGACGAACACCGGGGAGCTGTTTTTT. Translating gives CASSYETNTGELFF.

The CDR3 bases are TGTGCCAGCAGTTTACAGGGTCTAGAAGGCTACACCTTC. The encoded protein is CASSLQGLEGYTF. This chain links TRBV12-3 or TRBV12-4 with TRBJ1-2; maybe TRBD1 (5 bases). The length of the CDR3 is 13 residues. V was clipped by 2 bases and J by 8 bases, with 12 bases between them.

This clone was counted a single time. The V gene is TRBV6-4, the J gene TRBJ1-5; D perhaps matches TRBD1 (6 bases). This CDR3 has 19 amino acids. The germline CDR1 and CDR2 sequences are MRHNA and SNTAGT. V was shortened by 5 bases and J by 0 bases, with 23 bases between the two germline ends. The CDR3: CASSQPPGTPRGSNQPQHF. The CDR3 DNA sequence: TGTGCCAGCAGTCAACCCCCCGGGACACCAAGAGGTAGCAATCAGCCCCAGCATTTT.

CDR3: CASSPGLINTEAFF. The CDR3 nucleotides are TGTGCCAGCAGCCCGGGACTGATTAACACTGAAGCTTTCTTT. The chain couples TRBV3-1 (or the pseudogene TRBV3-2) to TRBJ1-1, with a weak D call TRBD1 (5 bases). The ends were cut back, 4 bases at V and 2 bases at J, with 11 bases in the middle. The CDR3 is made up of 14 amino acids. The germline gives CDR1 LGHDT, CDR2 YNNKEL (reference sequence).

The chain combines TRBV7-2 with TRBJ2-3, with unresolved D. The CDR3 extends over 13 amino acids. The V end was cut by 5 bases, the J end by 5 bases, with 11 bases between. The germline V gene has CDR1 SGHTA and CDR2 FQGNSA. DNA of the CDR3: TGTGCCAGCAGCCCACCGATGAGAGATACGCAGTATTTT. Translated, it gives CASSPPMRDTQYF.

The chain is built from TRBV6-2 or TRBV6-3 and TRBJ1-5; 7 nucleotides agree with TRBD1. CDR3 length equals 16 residues. The germline gives CDR1 MNHEY, CDR2 SVGEGT. Trimming at V came to 6 bases and at J to 0 bases, leaving 8 bases not matched to a gene. In nucleotides, the CDR3 is TGTGCCAGCAGCGCCCAGGGGGGTTATAGCAATCAGCCCCAGCATTTT. Its protein product is CASSAQGGYSNQPQHF.

V and J are TRBV11-3 and TRBJ2-1; a possible D gene is TRBD1 (6 bases). The CDR3 has 16 amino acids. From germline, CDR1 is SGHNT and CDR2 YENEEA. Trimming stripped 3 bases from V and 4 bases from J, with 16 bases between. CDR3 DNA sequence: TGTGCCAGCAGCTTCTCCGGGACAAGGGGGTACAATGAGCAGTTCTTC. It specifies CASSFSGTRGYNEQFF.

The chain recombines TRBV2 with TRBJ2-5, with a weak D call TRBD1 (7 bases). The ends were cut back, 4 bases at V and 6 bases at J, with 12 bases in the middle. Germline CDR1 reads SNHLY; CDR2 reads FYNNEI. The CDR3 sequence is 13 residues long. The CDR3 loop is CASSGGDRQTQYF. CDR3 in DNA: TGTGCCAGCAGTGGGGGGGACAGACAGACCCAGTACTTC.

The chain is built from TRBV27 and TRBJ1-5; D ambiguous. Germline values: CDR1 MNHEY, CDR2 SMNVEV (reference sequence). Trimming cost V 2 bases and J 5 bases, with 10 bases left between them. CDR3 length equals 14 residues. DNA for the CDR3: TGTGCCAGCAGTTTACGGGAGCGGCATCAGCCCCAGCATTTT. Amino acids: CASSLRERHQPQHF.

The V and J genes are TRBV12-3 or TRBV12-4 and TRBJ1-2, with D uncertain. CDR3 size: 13 residues. The germline V and J ends were trimmed by 2 bases and 3 bases, with 7 bases remaining between them. This chain's CDR3 is CASSLNADYGYTF. DNA for the CDR3: TGTGCCAGCAGTTTAAACGCAGACTATGGCTACACCTTC.

The chain combines TRBV5-1 with TRBJ1-2; no clear D. The CDR3 length is 14 residues. Deletions cut 0 bases from V and 7 bases from J, with 13 bases between. In germline, CDR1 is SGHRS, CDR2 YFSETQ. DNA for the CDR3: TGCGCCAGCAGCTTGGACGGCCCCTCCCGTGGCTACACCTTC. This encodes CASSLDGPSRGYTF.

The rearrangement joins TRBV5-6 to TRBJ2-1; D might be TRBD1 (5 bases). In germline, CDR1 is SGHDT, CDR2 YYEEEE. The germline V and J ends were trimmed by 0 bases and 4 bases, with 14 bases remaining between them. CDR3 length: 16 residues. The CDR3 DNA reads as TGTGCCAGCAGCTTGGTAAAAAGGACACATTACAATGAGCAGTTCTTC. Amino acid sequence: CASSLVKRTHYNEQFF.

This chain joins TRBV4-3 and TRBJ2-3; 8 bases align to TRBD1. Losses at the gene ends were 0 bases for V and 1 base for J; bases not matched to a gene: 6. The V gene's germline CDR1 is LGHNA and CDR2 YSLEER. This CDR3 region has 17 residues. CDR3 in amino acids: CASSQDWTGPGTDTQYF. The CDR3 nucleotides read TGCGCCAGCAGCCAAGATTGGACAGGGCCCGGCACAGATACGCAGTATTTT.

This rearrangement joins TRBV6-6 to TRBJ1-2; 7 nucleotides line up with TRBD1. The CDR3 extends over 15 amino acids. Germline V CDR1 and CDR2: MNHNY, SVGAGI (reference sequence). V shed 2 bases and J 8 bases; nucleotides not matched to a gene: 11. The CDR3: CASSYPWTGDSGYTF. The CDR3 DNA reads TGTGCCAGCAGTTACCCCTGGACAGGAGATTCAGGCTACACCTTC.

The chain uses TRBV12-5 and TRBJ1-2, with a possible D match to TRBD1 (6 bases). This CDR3 comprises 13 residues. The germline V gene encodes CDR1 LGHNT and CDR2 FRNRAP. V gave up 3 bases and J gave up 6 bases, with 11 bases separating them. This CDR3 is CASGFGEGDGYTF. The DNA of the CDR3 is TGTGCTAGTGGTTTTGGGGAGGGGGATGGCTACACCTTC.

V usage is TRBV4-2 and J usage is TRBJ1-2; a weak D match, TRBD1 (6 bases). V lost 3 bases and J 5 bases, leaving 13 bases between the germline ends. The CDR3 has 14 amino acids. Germline V gene lookup returns CDR1 LGHNA and CDR2 YNFKEQ. Written as DNA, the CDR3 is TGTGCCAGCAGCCAGACGACAGGAACATATGGCTACACCTTC. Translated, it gives CASSQTTGTYGYTF.